The source of this T cell receptor (beta chain) is a study of cytomegalovirus exposure and HLA in healthy donors. PCR primers comprised 60 Vbeta and 13 Jbeta primers. Sequencing used immunoSEQ multiplex PCR; TCRdb keeps in-frame clones, though not all of them. The sample gives roughly 140,000 clones, 70% to 90% of which show up once; 2% to 2.5% is in the top ten. As for this clone: Antigen specificity is unknown.

Broader study findings: The study reported that TCR beta sequences accurately predicted HLA-A and HLA-B alleles in most subjects. The authors enumerated around 150 TCR beta chains as linked to cytomegalovirus. Later, an analysis showed that TCR beta chains associated with HLA were more clonally expanded than others that were equally common. The authors later found TCR association rates varying by HLA locus, with DRB1 most and HLA-C fewest.

The TCR sequence derives from a woman in her late teens or twenties in good health and CMV-seronegative. Sequencing used PBMCs.

The CDR3 nucleotides read TGTGCCAGTAGTAATGGACTAGCGGGCTCCTACAATGAGCAGTTCTTC. It codes for CASSNGLAGSYNEQFF. V is TRBV19 and J is TRBJ2-1; the match to TRBD2 covers 11 bases. With V trimmed by 4 bases and J by 0 bases, 2 bases remained unmatched. The CDR3 loop spans 16 amino acids. CDR1 and CDR2 (germline): LNHDA, SQIVND (reference sequence).